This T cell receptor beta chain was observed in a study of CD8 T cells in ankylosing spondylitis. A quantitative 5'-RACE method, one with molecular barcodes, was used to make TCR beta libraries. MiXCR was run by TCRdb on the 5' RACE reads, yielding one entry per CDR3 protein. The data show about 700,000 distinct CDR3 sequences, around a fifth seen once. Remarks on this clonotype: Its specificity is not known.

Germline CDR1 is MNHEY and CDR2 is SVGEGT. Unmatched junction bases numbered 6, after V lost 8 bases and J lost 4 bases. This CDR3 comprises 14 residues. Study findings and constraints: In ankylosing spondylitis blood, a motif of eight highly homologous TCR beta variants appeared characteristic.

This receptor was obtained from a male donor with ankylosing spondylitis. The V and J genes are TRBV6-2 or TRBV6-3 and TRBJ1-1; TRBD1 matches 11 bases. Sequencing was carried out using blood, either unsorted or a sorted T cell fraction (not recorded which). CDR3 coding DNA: TGTGCCAGCTCCAAGGACAGGGGGCTCACTGAAGCTTTCTTT. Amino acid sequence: CASSKDRGLTEAFF.